The 10 T cell receptor beta chains in this list originate from one sample, sequenced in a study of T-cell memory formation after mild COVID-19. TCRdb used MiXCR to reprocess the 5' RACE reads, holding one entry per CDR3 protein. Found here are 350,000 or so distinct CDR3 sequences, around a fifth of them singletons; the top ten hold roughly an eighth. Sequenced sample: PBMCs or a T cell subset sorted from them (not recorded which). Receptors were obtained from an adult woman who had mild COVID-19 (a few samples of this study predate the infection). Cell type and time point are not known.

The chain uses TRBV12-3 or TRBV12-4 and TRBJ1-4; no clear D gene. This CDR3 has 18 amino acids. The V and J ends lost 5 bases and 5 bases respectively, with 24 bases between them. The CDR3 region has the DNA TGTGCCAGCAGTCGACAAGCCGGGCCGATAAATTTGAATGAAAAACTGTTTTTT. Encoded protein: CASSRQAGPINLNEKLFF.

The chain has TRBV5-5 and TRBJ1-2, with D hard to call. Trimming took off 0 bases at V and 5 bases at J, with 8 bases between the two ends. The V gene's germline CDR1 is SGHKS and CDR2 YYEKEE (reference sequence). The CDR3 is made up of 13 amino acids. CDR3 protein: CASSLVRKYGYTF. Written as DNA, the CDR3 is TGTGCCAGCAGCTTGGTCCGGAAATATGGCTACACCTTC.

In the case of this clonotype: Mismatch with germline at one junction end may stem from a read error. The DNA for the CDR3 is TGTGCCAGCCTTGAGATTCGACAGGGGAGGAGGAATTTT. It is translated as CASLEIRQGRRNF. The chain couples TRBV2 to TRBJ2-3, with 8 bases aligning to TRBD1. The CDR3 has 13 amino acids. The germline V gene encodes CDR1 SNHLY and CDR2 FYNNEI.

This clonotype occurred many times. V gene TRBV7-9 combines with J gene TRBJ1-2, with 7 bases lining up with TRBD1. The CDR3 is made up of 16 amino acids. CDR1 and CDR2 (germline): SEHNR, FQNEAQ (reference sequence). Trimming removed 4 bases from V and 3 bases from J; junction bases left unmatched: 11. CDR3 residues: CASSSIDRDKHYGYTF. CDR3 nucleotides: TGTGCCAGCAGCTCCATTGACAGGGATAAGCACTATGGCTACACCTTC.

This chain links TRBV20-1 with TRBJ1-2, with a possible D match to TRBD1 (5 bases). The CDR3 is made up of 15 amino acids. V lost 0 bases, J lost 8 bases, and 19 bases lay in between. Germline V gene data show CDR1 as DFQATT and CDR2 as SNEGSKA (reference sequence). The DNA for the CDR3 is TGCAGTGCTAGAGATTTGACAGCCGAATCGGGGGGCTACACCTTC. This gives the protein CSARDLTAESGGYTF.

The chain is built from TRBV7-2 and TRBJ1-2; unclear D gene. The CDR3 spans 13 residues. The V end was cut by 1 base, the J end by 6 bases, with 9 bases between. Germline CDR1 and CDR2: SGHTA and FQGNSA. CDR3 sequence (DNA): TGTGCCAGCAGCTTAGAAGCGGCTGATGGCTACACCTTC. Its protein is CASSLEAADGYTF.

This clonotype was seen repeatedly, ten times or more. The chain joins TRBV4-2 to TRBJ2-3; D remains ambiguous. Germline-derived CDR1 and CDR2 are LGHNA and YNFKEQ. The CDR3 totals 14 residues. V gave up 6 bases and J gave up 3 bases, with 13 bases separating them. The CDR3 bases are TGTGCCAGCAGACACATCGGGCGAACAGATACGCAGTATTTT. Its protein product is CASRHIGRTDTQYF.

This clonotype was seen many times. The chain recombines TRBV12-3 or TRBV12-4 with TRBJ2-1; 10 nucleotides agree with TRBD2. The CDR3 runs 15 residues. V was clipped by 6 bases and J by 2 bases; unmatched bases: 4. CDR3 nucleotides: TGTGCCAGCAGCCTTAGCGGGGGGACCTACAATGAGCAGTTCTTC. Translated: CASSLSGGTYNEQFF.

V gene TRBV5-6 combines with J gene TRBJ2-2, with 7 bases lining up with TRBD1. The CDR3 has 18 amino acids. Germline trimming cut 4 bases from V and 3 bases from J; bases unmatched to any gene: 15. Germline CDR1 SGHDT, CDR2 YYEEEE. The CDR3 spells CASSHIATRQGHTGELFF. The CDR3 region has the DNA TGTGCCAGCAGCCACATCGCGACCCGACAGGGTCACACCGGGGAGCTGTTTTTT.

This clonotype was detected only a few times. This sequence joins TRBV7-6 and TRBJ2-3, with TRBD1 as a possible D gene (6 bases). Trimming left V 2 bases short and J 1 base short, with 16 bases between. The CDR3 contains 17 residues. The germline V gene has CDR1 SGHVS and CDR2 FNYEAQ. The CDR3 reads CASSLFGRPGGTDTQYF. Here the CDR3 DNA reads TGTGCCAGCAGCTTATTCGGGCGACCAGGGGGCACAGATACGCAGTATTTT.